The clone carrying this T cell receptor (beta chain) was detected only a few times. Method: immunoSEQ multiplex PCR; TCRdb's copy keeps in-frame clones and lacks some. Among approximately 83,000 clones listed, around 81% were seen once. In germline, CDR1 is LNHDA, CDR2 SQIVND (reference sequence). V was clipped by 5 bases and J by 5 bases; unmatched bases: 7. The CDR3 totals 15 residues. The data were obtained in a study of blood T cell repertoires in COVID-19. Sequencing input: peripheral blood. The TCR sequence derives from a man aged 45-65 years with acute or convalescent COVID-19. The chain is built from TRBV19 and TRBJ1-5, with 9 bases lining up with TRBD1. The CDR3 DNA reads TGTGCCAGTAGTGCTACAGGGGGCTGGGATCAGCCCCAGCATTTT. Amino acid sequence: CASSATGGWDQPQHF.